This T cell receptor beta chain originates from a study of blood T cell repertoires in COVID-19. Study information: Acute and convalescent COVID-19 specimens originated in the United States, Italy and Spain. The cDNA or gDNA used as material had been derived from T cells, B-cell-depleted T cells, or PBMCs.

Germline values: CDR1 MNHNS, CDR2 SASEGT. The CDR3 is 14 amino acids. V dropped 3 bases and J dropped 5; count of bases not matched to a gene: 1. Original methodology: Estimates of nucleated cell counts were drawn from the amplification of reference gene primers. Clones were sequenced by immunoSEQ multiplex PCR, and TCRdb holds only the in-frame ones, with some missing. V and J calls and clone size are those listed in that table; D and trimming were worked out from the DNA. The table records 130,000 to 150,000 clones, about 89% of them present only once. The V gene is TRBV6-1, the J gene TRBJ2-7, with 13 positions matching TRBD2. This clonotype originated in an older man with acute or convalescent COVID-19. The sample consisted of peripheral blood. The CDR3 DNA sequence: TGTGCCAGCAGTGATGGGACTAGCGGGAACGAGCAGTACTTC. This encodes CASSDGTSGNEQYF.